The 10 T cell receptor beta chains given below trace back to one sample, sequenced in a study of T cells in tuberculosis. Clones were read by immunoSEQ multiplex PCR, and TCRdb kept only the in-frame ones, dropping some. The table lists 29,000 or so clones, 92% of them singletons. Described time point: new active TB diagnosis, blood taken before or within 7 days of starting treatment. The sequences come from PBMCs, collected at tuberculosis diagnosis. These receptors originate from an adult with tuberculosis.

CDR3 residues: CASNRGELNTGELFF. The CDR3 coding sequence is TGCGCCAGCAACCGGGGAGAGTTGAACACCGGGGAGCTGTTTTTT. The V call is TRBV10-2, the J call TRBJ2-2, with D perhaps matching TRBD2 (5 bases). Germline V lookup: CDR1 WSHSY, CDR2 SAAADI. This CDR3 spans 15 amino acids. With 7 bases removed from V and 1 base from J, the gap between germline ends came to 13 bases.

V is TRBV7-8 and J is TRBJ2-7; TRBD1 aligns across 10 bases. This CDR3 comprises 15 residues. After removal of 4 bases from V and 3 bases from J, the junction contained 6 bases not matched to a gene. The germline gives CDR1 SGHVS, CDR2 FQNEAQ. CDR3 bases: TGTGCCAGCAGCTCTTACGGGACAGGGGACTACGAGCAGTACTTC. Translating gives CASSSYGTGDYEQYF. Full variable domain (remainder filled in from reference TRBV7-8 and TRBJ2-7): GAGVSQSPRYKVAKRGQDVALRCDPISGHVSLFWYQQALGQGPEFLTYFQNEAQLDKSGLPSDRFFAERPEGSVSTLKIQRTQQEDSAVYLCASSSYGTGDYEQYFGPGTRLTVT.

The chain couples TRBV30 to TRBJ1-2; maybe TRBD1 (5 bases). Per germline, CDR1 GTSNPN and CDR2 SVGIG (reference sequence). The CDR3 length is 14 residues. V lost 0 bases to trimming and J lost 8 bases, with 16 bases between them. DNA of the CDR3: TGTGCCTGGAGTGTAAGTCTTCAGGGCGGCGGCTACACCTTC. Encoded protein: CAWSVSLQGGGYTF.

This sequence joins TRBV2 and TRBJ2-3; 11 bases map to TRBD2. The CDR3 length is 15 residues. Germline lookup yields CDR1 SNHLY and CDR2 FYNNEI. Trimming cost V 6 bases and J 6 bases; bases outside gene matches: 8. The CDR3 nucleotides are TGTGCCAGCAGGAATAGCGGGGGGGCCGGCGATACGCAGTATTTT. It yields the protein CASRNSGGAGDTQYF. Full variable domain (missing parts from reference TRBV2 and TRBJ2-3): EPEVTQTPSHQVTQMGQEVILRCVPISNHLYFYWYRQILGQKVEFLVSFYNNEISEKSEIFDDQFSVERPDGSNFTLKIRSTKLEDSAMYFCASRNSGGAGDTQYFGPGTRLTVL.

This sequence joins TRBV27 and TRBJ2-7, with D unclear. In germline, CDR1 is MNHEY, CDR2 SMNVEV (reference sequence). The CDR3 length is 13 residues. Trimming stripped 0 bases from V and 5 bases from J, with 8 bases between. Here the CDR3 DNA reads TGTGCCAGCAGTTTATCCCTTTTTAACGAGCAGTACTTC. Amino acids: CASSLSLFNEQYF.

In this sample, this clone turned up a few times. The rearrangement links TRBV15 to TRBJ2-1, with 9 nucleotides matching TRBD2. The ends lost 0 bases at V and 7 bases at J; junction bases unmatched: 10. CDR1 and CDR2 (germline): LNHNV, YYDKDF (reference sequence). The CDR3 totals 17 residues. As DNA, the CDR3 is TGTGCCACCAGCAGAGAGTTTATAGCGGGAGAATGGAATGAGCAGTTCTTC. Protein sequence: CATSREFIAGEWNEQFF.

V usage is TRBV4-3 and J usage is TRBJ1-3; 8 nucleotides match TRBD1. The CDR3 runs 16 residues. Germline V gene data show CDR1 as LGHNA and CDR2 as YSLEER. Unmatched junction bases numbered 3, after V lost 0 bases and J lost 2 bases. CDR3 protein: CASSQDRGPPGNTIYF. CDR3 DNA sequence: TGCGCCAGCAGCCAAGACAGGGGGCCCCCTGGAAACACCATATATTTT.

The rearrangement links TRBV20-1 to TRBJ1-4, with D perhaps TRBD1 (5 bases). V shed 0 bases and J shed 12 bases, with 8 bases lying between them. The CDR3 has 11 residues. CDR1 and CDR2 from the germline V gene are DFQATT and SNEGSKA (reference sequence). The CDR3 DNA reads TGCAGTGCTAGAGACAGGGTTGAACTGTTTTTT. Its translation is CSARDRVELFF.

The J gene is TRBJ1-1, the V gene TRBV6-1, with a weak D call TRBD1 (5 bases). Germline V gene data show CDR1 as MNHNS and CDR2 as SASEGT. The CDR3 totals 13 residues. The V and J ends lost 9 bases and 2 bases respectively, with 13 bases between them. The CDR3 here is CASQVGPNTEAFF. In DNA, the CDR3 is TGTGCCAGTCAAGTGGGGCCCAACACTGAAGCTTTCTTT.

The rearrangement joins TRBV30 to TRBJ1-1; possibly TRBD1 for D (5 bases). CDR3 size: 19 residues. Trimming took 0 bases from V and 1 from J, leaving 24 bases between them. Germline loops: CDR1 GTSNPN, CDR2 SVGIG (reference sequence). The CDR3 region is CAWSVSGWARTRPNTEAFF. In DNA form, the CDR3 reads TGTGCCTGGAGTGTAAGTGGTTGGGCCAGGACACGCCCGAACACTGAAGCTTTCTTT. The full variable domain, rest sourced from reference TRBV30 and TRBJ1-1, is SQTIHQWPATLVQPVGSPLSLECTVEGTSNPNLYWYRQAAGRGLQLLFYSVGIGQISSEVPQNLSASRPQDRQFILSSKKLLLSDSGFYLCAWSVSGWARTRPNTEAFFGQGTRLTVV.